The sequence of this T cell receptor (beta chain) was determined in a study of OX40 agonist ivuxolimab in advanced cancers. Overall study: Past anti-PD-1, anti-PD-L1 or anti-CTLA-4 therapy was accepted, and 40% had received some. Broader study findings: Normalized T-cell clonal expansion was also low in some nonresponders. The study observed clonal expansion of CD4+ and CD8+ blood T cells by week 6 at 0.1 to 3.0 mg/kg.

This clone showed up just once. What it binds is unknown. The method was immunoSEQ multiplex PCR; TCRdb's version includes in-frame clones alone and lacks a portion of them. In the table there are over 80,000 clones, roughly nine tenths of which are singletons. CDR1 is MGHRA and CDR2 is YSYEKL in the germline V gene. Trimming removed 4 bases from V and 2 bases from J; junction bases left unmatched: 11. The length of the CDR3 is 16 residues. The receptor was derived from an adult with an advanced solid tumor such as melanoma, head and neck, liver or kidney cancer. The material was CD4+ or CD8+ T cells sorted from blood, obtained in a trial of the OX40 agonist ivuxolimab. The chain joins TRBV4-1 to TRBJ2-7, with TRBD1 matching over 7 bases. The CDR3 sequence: CASSPRTGPTAYEQYF. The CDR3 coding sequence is TGCGCCAGCAGCCCCCGGACAGGCCCTACCGCCTACGAGCAGTACTTC.